This T cell receptor beta chain was captured by sequencing in a study of cytomegalovirus exposure and HLA in healthy donors. The study's findings and limits: In vitro assays verified that a few CMV-associated chains recognized CMV antigens specifically. In the roughly 130 validation repertoires, a later analysis found that first-cohort TCR clusters tended to co-occur. The listing of roughly 160 TCR beta chains classed them as cytomegalovirus-associated.

About this clone: The antigen is not known.

CDR1 and CDR2 (germline): MNHEY, SMNVEV (reference sequence). V was pared by 5 bases and J by 3 bases, with 7 bases of the junction left unmatched. This CDR3 is built from 14 residues. Using immunoSEQ multiplex PCR, the repertoire was profiled, and TCRdb retains in-frame clones only, with some absent. The sample lists more than 60,000 clones; roughly 95% were seen once. The sample comprised PBMCs. This chain uses TRBV27 with TRBJ2-7, with 7 bases identical to TRBD1. The receptor comes from a woman younger than 30 in good health and CMV-seropositive. The CDR3 DNA reads as TGTGCCAGCAGTCCGGACAGGATCCGCTACGAGCAGTACTTC. Translation: CASSPDRIRYEQYF.